This is a list of T cell receptor beta chains from one sample in a study of blood T cell repertoires in COVID-19. Method: immunoSEQ multiplex PCR; TCRdb's copy keeps in-frame clones and lacks some. Here the sample spans hundreds of thousands of clones, approximately 85% being singletons. The sequencing sample was made of peripheral blood. These receptors were obtained from a human donor in a cohort sampled during active COVID-19. The CDR3 runs from the conserved cysteine through the conserved F or W. D genes are given only for firm matches. Where a row states a size, it is once, few, many or the class of an expanded clone; other rows omit it.

D gene: -; J gene: TRBJ1-4; clone size: -; V gene: TRBV30; CDR3 protein: CAWSASWVSGTNEKLFF; CDR3 DNA: TGTGCCTGGAGTGCATCCTGGGTCTCAGGGACTAATGAAAAACTGTTTTTT
D gene: TRBD1; J gene: TRBJ1-4; clone size: -; V gene: TRBV18; CDR3 protein: CASTRNSPQGASNEKLFF; CDR3 DNA: TGTGCCAGCACACGAAACTCCCCACAGGGGGCCTCTAATGAAAAACTGTTTTTT
D gene: -; J gene: TRBJ1-4; clone size: -; V gene: TRBV5-1; CDR3 protein: CASSLAGEKLFF; CDR3 DNA: TGCGCCAGCAGCTTGGCCGGTGAAAAACTGTTTTTT
D gene: -; J gene: TRBJ1-1; clone size: -; V gene: TRBV5-1; CDR3 protein: CASTYRPGNTEAFF; CDR3 DNA: TGCGCCAGCACGTATCGCCCCGGGAACACTGAAGCTTTCTTT
D gene: TRBD1; J gene: TRBJ1-2; clone size: -; V gene: TRBV5-6; CDR3 protein: CASSLRGQGAFGYTF; CDR3 DNA: TGTGCCAGCAGCTTGAGGGGACAGGGGGCTTTTGGCTACACCTTC
D gene: TRBD1; J gene: TRBJ2-1; clone size: few; V gene: TRBV5-6; CDR3 protein: CASSAYRGSIDNEQFF; CDR3 DNA: TGTGCCAGCAGCGCTTACAGGGGAAGCATCGATAATGAGCAGTTCTTC
D gene: -; J gene: TRBJ1-6; clone size: -; V gene: TRBV2; CDR3 protein: CARGGGRSYNSPLHF; CDR3 DNA: TGTGCCAGAGGGGGTGGCCGCTCCTATAATTCACCCCTCCACTTT
D gene: -; J gene: TRBJ2-7; clone size: -; V gene: TRBV25-1; CDR3 protein: CASNTLGGTVREQYF; CDR3 DNA: TGTGCCAGCAACACTCTCGGGGGAACGGTACGCGAGCAGTACTTC
D gene: TRBD2; J gene: TRBJ2-1; clone size: -; V gene: TRBV24-1; CDR3 protein: CATSALTSGGISEQFF; CDR3 DNA: TGTGCCACCAGTGCCTTGACTAGCGGGGGTATTAGTGAGCAGTTCTTC
D gene: TRBD1; J gene: TRBJ2-7; clone size: -; V gene: TRBV7-2; CDR3 protein: CASRSGTGSYEQYF; CDR3 DNA: TGTGCCAGCAGATCCGGGACAGGGTCCTACGAGCAGTACTTC
D gene: TRBD1; J gene: TRBJ2-1; clone size: -; V gene: TRBV2; CDR3 protein: CASSVDRGRGKVNEQFF; CDR3 DNA: TGTGCCAGCAGTGTGGACAGGGGAAGAGGGAAAGTCAATGAGCAGTTCTTC
D gene: TRBD1; J gene: TRBJ1-3; clone size: -; V gene: TRBV7-6; CDR3 protein: CASSITGGQEGNTIYF; CDR3 DNA: TGTGCCAGCAGCATTACAGGGGGTCAAGAGGGAAACACCATATATTTT
D gene: -; J gene: TRBJ1-1; clone size: -; V gene: TRBV11-3; CDR3 protein: CASSLYSHQDRNTEAFF; CDR3 DNA: TGTGCCAGCAGCTTATACTCGCACCAGGACAGGAACACTGAAGCTTTCTTT
D gene: TRBD1; J gene: TRBJ1-1; clone size: -; V gene: TRBV6-5; CDR3 protein: CASSNRGDTEAFF; CDR3 DNA: TGTGCCAGCAGCAACAGGGGGGACACTGAAGCTTTCTTT
D gene: -; J gene: TRBJ2-3; clone size: -; V gene: TRBV2; CDR3 protein: CASSGSSTDTQYF; CDR3 DNA: TGTGCCAGCTCCGGGTCTAGCACAGATACGCAGTATTTT
D gene: TRBD2; J gene: TRBJ2-3; clone size: -; V gene: TRBV13; CDR3 protein: CASRPAWGSGGTDTQYF; CDR3 DNA: TGTGCCAGCAGACCCGCCTGGGGTAGCGGGGGCACAGATACGCAGTATTTT
D gene: TRBD1; J gene: TRBJ1-1; clone size: -; V gene: TRBV5-5; CDR3 protein: CASSRTGGEMNTEAFF; CDR3 DNA: TGTGCCAGCAGTCGGACAGGCGGCGAGATGAACACTGAAGCTTTCTTT
D gene: -; J gene: TRBJ1-4; clone size: -; V gene: TRBV10-3; CDR3 protein: CAISEAGKTTNEKLFF; CDR3 DNA: TGTGCCATCAGTGAAGCAGGGAAGACAACTAATGAAAAACTGTTTTTT
D gene: -; J gene: TRBJ1-1; clone size: -; V gene: TRBV6-6; CDR3 protein: CASRRDTEAFF; CDR3 DNA: TGTGCCAGCAGAAGAGACACTGAAGCTTTCTTT
D gene: TRBD2; J gene: TRBJ2-5; clone size: once; V gene: TRBV9; CDR3 protein: CASSAPGGRAETQYF; CDR3 DNA: TGTGCCAGCAGCGCACCGGGAGGTAGGGCAGAGACCCAGTACTTC
D gene: -; J gene: TRBJ2-7; clone size: -; V gene: TRBV18; CDR3 protein: CASSLGPEQYF; CDR3 DNA: TGTGCCAGCTCACTGGGCCCCGAGCAGTACTTC
D gene: TRBD2; J gene: TRBJ2-1; clone size: -; V gene: TRBV10-3; CDR3 protein: CANALAGGNEQFF; CDR3 DNA: TGTGCCAACGCCCTAGCGGGGGGGAATGAGCAGTTCTTC
D gene: -; J gene: TRBJ1-3; clone size: once; V gene: TRBV10-3; CDR3 protein: CATGNRQSSGNTIYF; CDR3 DNA: TGTGCCACTGGGAATAGACAGTCCTCTGGAAACACCATATATTTT
D gene: -; J gene: TRBJ2-5; clone size: -; V gene: TRBV19; CDR3 protein: CASSISTEQETQYF; CDR3 DNA: TGTGCCAGTAGTATCTCTACAGAACAAGAGACCCAGTACTTC
D gene: -; J gene: TRBJ1-5; clone size: -; V gene: TRBV28; CDR3 protein: CASTPFRLSNQPQHF; CDR3 DNA: TGTGCCAGCACCCCCTTTCGACTTAGCAATCAGCCCCAGCATTTT
D gene: -; J gene: TRBJ1-1; clone size: -; V gene: TRBV5-1; CDR3 protein: CASSSRTSSGTEAFF; CDR3 DNA: TGCGCCAGCAGCTCAAGGACATCTTCCGGGACTGAAGCTTTCTTT
D gene: TRBD1; J gene: TRBJ2-7; clone size: few; V gene: TRBV5-6; CDR3 protein: CASSSGTGVEQYF; CDR3 DNA: TGTGCCAGCAGCTCAGGGACAGGGGTCGAGCAGTACTTC
D gene: -; J gene: TRBJ2-2; clone size: once; V gene: TRBV5-4; CDR3 protein: CASSLGRRSGTGELFF; CDR3 DNA: TGTGCCAGCAGCTTGGGTCGGAGAAGTGGCACCGGGGAGCTGTTTTTT
D gene: TRBD2; J gene: TRBJ2-1; clone size: many; V gene: TRBV11-2; CDR3 protein: CASSPTSGGGANEQFF; CDR3 DNA: TGTGCCAGCAGCCCTACTAGTGGCGGGGGGGCGAATGAGCAGTTCTTC
D gene: -; J gene: TRBJ2-7; clone size: -; V gene: TRBV5-1; CDR3 protein: CASSWTAQTYYEQYF; CDR3 DNA: TGCGCCAGCAGTTGGACAGCCCAGACGTACTACGAGCAGTACTTC
D gene: -; J gene: TRBJ1-3; clone size: -; V gene: TRBV30; CDR3 protein: CAWNSGGGNTIYF; CDR3 DNA: TGTGCCTGGAACTCAGGCGGGGGAAACACCATATATTTT
D gene: TRBD1; J gene: TRBJ2-1; clone size: once; V gene: TRBV6-6; CDR3 protein: CASKNMGQGANEQFF; CDR3 DNA: TGTGCCAGCAAAAATATGGGACAGGGCGCTAATGAGCAGTTCTTC
D gene: TRBD1; J gene: TRBJ1-1; clone size: many; V gene: TRBV5-6; CDR3 protein: CASSLSPGGIVNTEAFF; CDR3 DNA: TGTGCCAGCAGCTTGTCCCCAGGGGGTATCGTGAACACTGAAGCTTTCTTT
D gene: TRBD1; J gene: TRBJ2-2; clone size: -; V gene: TRBV3-1/TRBV3-2; CDR3 protein: CASSPGQVHTGELFF; CDR3 DNA: TGTGCCAGCAGCCCGGGACAGGTGCACACCGGGGAGCTGTTTTTT
D gene: TRBD2; J gene: TRBJ2-1; clone size: -; V gene: TRBV5-1; CDR3 protein: CASRISGTATGRDEQFF; CDR3 DNA: TGCGCCAGCAGGATAAGCGGGACCGCAACGGGCCGTGATGAGCAGTTCTTC
D gene: -; J gene: TRBJ1-2; clone size: -; V gene: TRBV12-5; CDR3 protein: CASGLATTGYGYTF; CDR3 DNA: TGTGCTAGTGGTTTGGCCACGACTGGCTATGGCTACACCTTC
D gene: -; J gene: TRBJ2-7; clone size: -; V gene: TRBV2; CDR3 protein: CASLRDRTEYEQYF; CDR3 DNA: TGTGCCAGCCTTAGAGACAGGACGGAGTACGAGCAGTACTTC
D gene: TRBD1; J gene: TRBJ1-6; clone size: -; V gene: TRBV14; CDR3 protein: CASSATGANSPLHF; CDR3 DNA: TGTGCCAGCAGCGCTACAGGGGCCAATTCACCCCTCCACTTT
D gene: TRBD1; J gene: TRBJ1-5; clone size: -; V gene: TRBV15; CDR3 protein: CATSRSYGDRINQPQHF; CDR3 DNA: TGTGCCACCAGCAGATCATACGGGGACAGAATAAATCAGCCCCAGCATTTT
D gene: -; J gene: TRBJ1-2; clone size: -; V gene: TRBV25-1; CDR3 protein: CASSDLPGNPYGYTF; CDR3 DNA: TGTGCCAGCAGTGACCTTCCGGGAAATCCCTATGGCTACACCTTC
D gene: -; J gene: TRBJ2-1; clone size: once; V gene: TRBV3-1/TRBV3-2; CDR3 protein: CASSPLLRRGLQSSYNEQFF; CDR3 DNA: TGTGCCAGCAGCCCCCTTTTACGGCGGGGCTTACAGAGCTCCTACAATGAGCAGTTCTTC
D gene: -; J gene: TRBJ1-1; clone size: few; V gene: TRBV9; CDR3 protein: CASSVVEASTEAFF; CDR3 DNA: TGTGCCAGCAGCGTAGTAGAGGCTTCCACTGAAGCTTTCTTT
D gene: -; J gene: TRBJ2-1; clone size: -; V gene: TRBV7-8; CDR3 protein: CASSLVETYNEQFF; CDR3 DNA: TGTGCCAGCAGCTTAGTAGAGACCTACAATGAGCAGTTCTTC
D gene: -; J gene: TRBJ1-4; clone size: -; V gene: TRBV15; CDR3 protein: CATSRDRGYYGEKLFF; CDR3 DNA: TGTGCCACCAGCAGAGATAGAGGGTACTACGGGGAAAAACTGTTTTTT
D gene: -; J gene: TRBJ1-6; clone size: -; V gene: TRBV19; CDR3 protein: CASSIQGRNSPLHF; CDR3 DNA: TGTGCCAGTAGTATACAGGGCCGAAATTCACCCCTCCACTTT
D gene: TRBD2; J gene: TRBJ2-7; clone size: -; V gene: TRBV5-1; CDR3 protein: CASSPQLAGGPGEQYF; CDR3 DNA: TGCGCCAGCAGCCCCCAACTAGCGGGGGGGCCGGGCGAGCAGTACTTC
D gene: -; J gene: TRBJ1-2; clone size: -; V gene: TRBV6-2/TRBV6-3; CDR3 protein: CASSDNSNYGYTF; CDR3 DNA: TGTGCCAGCAGCGACAACTCTAACTATGGCTACACCTTC
D gene: -; J gene: TRBJ1-2; clone size: -; V gene: TRBV24-1; CDR3 protein: CATSEPGLGYTF; CDR3 DNA: TGTGCCACTAGTGAACCCGGTCTTGGCTACACCTTC
D gene: -; J gene: TRBJ1-1; clone size: -; V gene: TRBV27; CDR3 protein: CASSLAHTGWGTEAFF; CDR3 DNA: TGTGCCAGCAGTTTAGCACACACAGGGTGGGGAACTGAAGCTTTCTTT